A single sample gave rise to the 16 T cell receptor beta chains below, sequenced in a study of cytomegalovirus exposure and HLA in healthy donors. The PCR had 60 Vbeta and 13 Jbeta primers. The table came from immunoSEQ multiplex PCR; TCRdb's copy has only in-frame clones and leaves some out. The table for this sample gives tens of thousands of clones. The sample taken for sequencing was PBMCs. The origin of the receptors is a female donor in good health and CMV-seropositive.

This rearrangement joins TRBV29-1 to TRBJ2-1; D possibly corresponds to TRBD2 (5 bases). CDR1 is SQVTM and CDR2 is ANQGSEA in the germline V gene. The CDR3 contains 13 residues. The CDR3 DNA follows: TGCAGTCATACTAGGATGACCTACAATGAGCAGTTCTTC. As protein: CSHTRMTYNEQFF.

The chain combines TRBV19 with TRBJ2-5, with TRBD2 matching over 9 bases. The CDR3 is 14 residues long. V shed 4 bases, J shed 2 bases, and the junction held 2 bases outside the gene matches. CDR1 is LNHDA and CDR2 is SQIVND in the germline V gene (reference sequence). Written as DNA, the CDR3 is TGTGCCAGTAGTAGCGGGAGGGAACAAGAGACCCAGTACTTC. This encodes CASSSGREQETQYF.

In the case of this clone: One end of the junction fails to match germline, which may point to a read error. The chain combines TRBV6-5 with TRBJ2-7, with 8 bases aligning to TRBD1. Germline CDR1 is MNHEY and CDR2 is SVGAGI. The CDR3 contains 14 residues. CDR3 nucleotides: TGTGCCAGCAGGGACCCGGGACAGGCCTACGAGCAGTCCTTC. Amino acid sequence: CASRDPGQAYEQSF.

This sequence joins TRBV12-5 and TRBJ2-3, with TRBD2 matching 8 bases. The CDR3 sequence is 15 residues long. The V and J ends lost 4 bases and 6 bases, in that order; junction bases with no gene match: 9. CDR1 and CDR2 from the germline V gene are LGHNT and FRNRAP. CDR3 residues: CASGSGAGAGDTQYF. CDR3 DNA: TGTGCTAGTGGTTCGGGAGCGGGAGCAGGTGATACGCAGTATTTT.

The chain has TRBV6-5 and TRBJ2-1; 9 positions match TRBD1. This CDR3 is 15 amino acids long. V was clipped by 6 bases and J by 6 bases; unmatched bases: 9. The germline V gene has CDR1 MNHEY and CDR2 SVGAGI. The CDR3 loop reads CASRFRDRAVNEQFF. The DNA of the CDR3 is TGTGCCAGCAGATTCCGGGACAGGGCCGTCAATGAGCAGTTCTTC.

The chain joins TRBV7-9 to TRBJ2-1; 9 positions match TRBD1. Losses at the gene ends were 1 base for V and 6 bases for J; bases not matched to a gene: 4. Germline V gene sequence: CDR1 SEHNR, CDR2 FQNEAQ (reference sequence). The CDR3 is 15 residues long. In DNA form, the CDR3 reads TGTGCCAGCAGCTTAGTCGGGACAGGGCTCAATGAGCAGTTCTTC. Translation gives CASSLVGTGLNEQFF.

The chain combines TRBV28 with TRBJ1-2; the match to TRBD1 covers 10 bases. V lost 5 bases to trimming and J lost 5 bases; unmatched junction nucleotides: 5. The CDR3 spans 14 residues. CDR1 and CDR2 from the germline V gene are MDHEN and SYDVKM. The CDR3, as DNA: TGTGCCAGCAGTACATGGGGACAGGGGTATGGCTACACCTTC. Translating gives CASSTWGQGYGYTF.

For the CDR3, the DNA is TGTGCCAGTACCCCGCAGGGGGTAGCGGTTAGCACAGATACGCAGTATTTT. Its protein product is CASTPQGVAVSTDTQYF. The chain uses TRBV19 and TRBJ2-3, with D possibly TRBD1 on 7 matching bases. The CDR3 is 17 residues long. Germline-derived CDR1 and CDR2 are LNHDA and SQIVND (reference sequence). Trimming stripped 7 bases from V and 0 bases from J, with 20 bases between.

The chain couples TRBV23-1 to TRBJ2-1; D may be TRBD1 (6 bases). TRBV23-1 falls under the ORF class, with uncertain function. This CDR3 is 14 amino acids long. V was pared by 3 bases and J by 7 bases, with 13 bases between. CDR3 amino acids: CASSQEGQSNEQFF. The CDR3 DNA sequence: TGCGCCAGCAGTCAGGAAGGACAGTCTAATGAGCAGTTCTTC.

The chain couples TRBV15 to TRBJ1-4, with D hard to call. With 0 bases removed from V and 8 bases from J, the gap between germline ends came to 10 bases. CDR1 LNHNV and CDR2 YYDKDF come from the germline V gene (reference sequence). The CDR3 is 14 residues long. CDR3 DNA: TGTGCCACCAGCAGAGATAAGGGAGGAGAAAAACTGTTTTTT. It translates to CATSRDKGGEKLFF. The entire variable domain, with the rest obtained from reference TRBV15 and TRBJ1-4, is as follows: DAMVIQNPRYQVTQFGKPVTLSCSQTLNHNVMYWYQQKSSQAPKLLFHYYDKDFNNEADTPDNFQSRRPNTSFCFLDIRSPGLGDTAMYLCATSRDKGGEKLFFGSGTQLSVL.

The CDR3 DNA is TGCGCCAGCAGCTTGCCACTAGCGGGAGCCACCGGGGAGCTGTTTTTT. This encodes CASSLPLAGATGELFF. The chain joins TRBV5-1 to TRBJ2-2; the match to TRBD2 covers 11 bases. Losses at the gene ends were 1 base for V and 4 bases for J; bases not matched to a gene: 3. This CDR3 spans 16 amino acids. Germline V CDR1 and CDR2: SGHRS, YFSETQ.

The chain carries TRBV6-1 and TRBJ2-5; 10 bases are shared with TRBD1. Unmatched junction bases numbered 4, after V lost 6 bases and J lost 3 bases. The CDR3 consists of 14 residues. The V gene's germline CDR1 is MNHNS and CDR2 SASEGT. The CDR3 coding sequence is TGTGCCAGCAGCCCCGGGACAGGGGAAGAGACCCAGTACTTC. Translating it yields CASSPGTGEETQYF.

The rearrangement joins TRBV13 to TRBJ2-7; TRBD2 aligns across 9 bases. The germline gives CDR1 PRHDT, CDR2 FYEKMQ (reference sequence). This CDR3 has 14 residues. V shed 5 bases and J 4 bases; nucleotides not matched to a gene: 6. CDR3 in DNA: TGTGCCAGCAGCCGATTAGCGGGAGTTTACGAGCAGTACTTC. This sequence encodes CASSRLAGVYEQYF.

The chain carries TRBV6-5 and TRBJ2-7, with D perhaps matching TRBD2 (6 bases). The CDR3 contains 14 residues. V was clipped by 5 bases and J by 0 bases, with 11 bases between them. Germline-derived CDR1 and CDR2 are MNHEY and SVGAGI. This CDR3 is CASSPEGSSYEQYF. CDR3 nucleotide sequence: TGTGCCAGCAGTCCGGAGGGTAGCTCCTACGAGCAGTACTTC.

V usage is TRBV4-1 and J usage is TRBJ2-7, with D possibly being TRBD1 (7 bases). Germline CDR1 and CDR2: MGHRA and YSYEKL. CDR3 length: 14 residues. Trimming stripped 4 bases from V and 6 bases from J, with 16 bases between. The CDR3 DNA reads as TGCGCCAGCAGCCTAAGGTCCCAGGGGGGCGAGCAGTACTTC. It yields the protein CASSLRSQGGEQYF.

V gene TRBV6-1 combines with J gene TRBJ1-5; D gene ambiguous. CDR1 and CDR2 from the germline V gene are MNHNS and SASEGT. The V and J ends lost 10 bases and 2 bases respectively, with 18 bases between them. The CDR3 loop spans 15 amino acids. CDR3 DNA sequence: TGTGCCACCACCCTGAGAATGTCCGGCAATCAGCCCCAGCATTTT. Residues: CATTLRMSGNQPQHF.